A selection of T cell receptor beta chains follows, all from one sample in a study of cytomegalovirus exposure and HLA in healthy donors. Here immunoSEQ multiplex PCR was the method, and the copy in TCRdb shows in-frame clones only, minus some. The repertoire consists of about 180,000 clones, with around 80% occurring once and the leading ten covering about 2%. The material sequenced was PBMCs. These receptors were collected from a woman aged 25 to 39 in good health and CMV-seronegative. CDR3s include the opening cysteine and the closing phenylalanine or tryptophan. The D gene is left open where the match is weak. Clone sizes are given selectively: once, few, many, or a class where the clone is expanded.

V gene	clone size	J gene	D gene	CDR3 DNA	CDR3 protein
TRBV4-3	-	TRBJ2-1	-	TGCGCCAGCAGCCAAGATGGGGCGGGGAATGAGCAGTTCTTC	CASSQDGAGNEQFF
TRBV27	-	TRBJ1-6	-	TGTGCCAGCAGCCTATCCGGTATGCCCCCCAATTCACCCCTCCACTTT	CASSLSGMPPNSPLHF
TRBV5-6	few	TRBJ1-1	-	TGTGCCAGCAGCCCGGGTCAGTACACTGAAGCTTTCTTT	CASSPGQYTEAFF
TRBV7-9	-	TRBJ2-5	TRBD2	TGTGCCAGTTCTCACCCTAGCGGGGGGGTTGAGCAGTACTTC	CASSHPSGGVEQYF
TRBV7-9	-	TRBJ2-7	TRBD1	TGTTCCAGCAGCAAAGACAGGGCGGACGAGCAGTACTTC	CSSSKDRADEQYF
TRBV7-8	-	TRBJ1-2	-	TGTGCCAGCAGCGACCCACAGGGTGGCTACACCTTC	CASSDPQGGYTF
TRBV7-9	few	TRBJ2-5	TRBD1	TGTGCCAGCAGCTTAGGGGACAGGGGGCGTCGGGAGACCCAGTACTTC	CASSLGDRGRRETQYF
TRBV7-2	-	TRBJ2-3	TRBD2	TGTGCCAGCAGCAGACCGGGGGGGTTCGGGGATACGCAGTATTTT	CASSRPGGFGDTQYF
TRBV27	-	TRBJ2-7	-	TGTGCCAGCAGTCCTCGGCCCAGCAGGGATCTAAACGAGCAGTACTTC	CASSPRPSRDLNEQYF
TRBV5-6	-	TRBJ2-7	TRBD1	TGTGCCAGCAGCTATACAGGGGCGGCCTACGAGCAGTACTTC	CASSYTGAAYEQYF
TRBV11-2	-	TRBJ2-2	TRBD1	TGTGCCAGCAGCTTAGATACGGCAGGGGGCTTCTCCGACACCGGGGAGCTGTTTTTT	CASSLDTAGGFSDTGELFF
TRBV5-1	-	TRBJ2-7	TRBD1	TGCGCCAGCAGCTGGGGACAGGGAGGAACCCTGGAGCAGTACTTC	CASSWGQGGTLEQYF
TRBV7-8	-	TRBJ2-7	TRBD2	TGTGCCAGCAGCCTCAAGACTAGCGGGTCTATCTACGAGCAGTACTTC	CASSLKTSGSIYEQYF
TRBV7-2	-	TRBJ2-1	TRBD2	TGTGCCAGCAGTCTTAGCGGGGGGACCTCCTACAATGAGCAGTTCTTC	CASSLSGGTSYNEQFF
TRBV30	-	TRBJ2-1	TRBD2	TGTGCCTGGAATAGCGGGAGACAATTTGTTGGTGAGCAGTTCTTC	CAWNSGRQFVGEQFF
TRBV9	-	TRBJ2-2	TRBD1	TGTGCCAGCAGCTCGATCGACAGGGGATTGGCCGGGGAGCTGTTTTTT	CASSSIDRGLAGELFF
TRBV28	-	TRBJ1-5	TRBD1	TGTGCCAGCAGTGGGACAGGGGGGTATAGCAATCAGCCCCAGCATTTT	CASSGTGGYSNQPQHF
TRBV7-2	-	TRBJ2-1	TRBD1	TGTGCCAGCAGCCCACACCGGCAGGGGGCAAACAATGAGCAGTTCTTC	CASSPHRQGANNEQFF
TRBV19	-	TRBJ2-2	-	TGTGCCAGTAGTATCTCGGTGAACACCGGGGAGCTGTTTTTT	CASSISVNTGELFF
TRBV28	-	TRBJ1-5	TRBD1	TGTGCCAGCAGTCCCTACGGGACAGCGGATCAGCCCCAGCATTTT	CASSPYGTADQPQHF
TRBV6-6	few	TRBJ2-6	TRBD1	TGTGCCAGCAGAAGGACAGGCTCTGGGGCCAACGTCCTGACTTTC	CASRRTGSGANVLTF
TRBV29-1	-	TRBJ1-4	-	TGCAGCGTTGTCGGTGGGCAGTTTAATGAAAAACTGTTTTTT	CSVVGGQFNEKLFF
TRBV6-6	-	TRBJ2-2	-	TGTGCCAGCAGCACACTGTCTTCGTCGGGGACCGGGGAGCTGTTTTTT	CASSTLSSSGTGELFF
TRBV6-5	-	TRBJ1-1	-	TGTGCCAGCAGTTACTATATGGGACTTACGAACACTGAAGCTTTCTTT	CASSYYMGLTNTEAFF
TRBV5-1	-	TRBJ2-7	-	TGCGCCAGCAGCTTGAAGGGCGGGGAGCAGTACTTC	CASSLKGGEQYF
TRBV6-1	-	TRBJ2-7	TRBD2	TGTGCCAGCAGTCGTGCGGGGGGAGGGCCCTACGAGCAGTACTTC	CASSRAGGGPYEQYF
TRBV7-9	-	TRBJ1-1	-	TGTGCCAGCAGCTTGAGGGCCCAGACTGAAGCTTTCTTT	CASSLRAQTEAFF
TRBV7-2	few	TRBJ1-6	-	TGTGCCAGCAGCCCACTCAATTCACCCCTCCACTTT	CASSPLNSPLHF
TRBV28	-	TRBJ2-7	-	TGTGCCAGCAGTTCCGGACAGAGCTACGAGCAGTACTTC	CASSSGQSYEQYF
TRBV18	-	TRBJ2-7	-	TGTGCCAGCTCACCAAGCCGGACGGGACTGGGTTCCTACGAGCAGTACTTC	CASSPSRTGLGSYEQYF
TRBV2	once	TRBJ1-2	-	TGTGCCAGCACCCTTCCCCCCCAGGGAAGTCGTGAAGGCTACACCTTC	CASTLPPQGSREGYTF
TRBV9	-	TRBJ2-4	TRBD2	TGTGCCAGCAGCACAGGACTAGCGGGGGGGCAGGGCATTCAGTACTTC	CASSTGLAGGQGIQYF
TRBV18	few	TRBJ1-1	TRBD1	TGTGCCAGCTCACCCCGGACAGGGGGAGGGAACACTGAAGCTTTCTTT	CASSPRTGGGNTEAFF
TRBV4-1	few	TRBJ2-7	-	TGCGCCAGCAGCCCGTGGAAGGGGGGGTACTCCTACGAGCAGTACTTC	CASSPWKGGYSYEQYF
TRBV6-5	-	TRBJ1-5	TRBD1	TGTGCCAGCAGCAAACAGGGGGAGAGCAATCAGCCCCAGCATTTT	CASSKQGESNQPQHF
TRBV7-9	-	TRBJ2-2	TRBD2	TGTTCCAGCAGTTTCGCTAGCGGCCACACCGGGGAGCTGTTTTTT	CSSSFASGHTGELFF
TRBV7-2	-	TRBJ1-5	-	TGTGCCAGCAGCTTAGGACCGGGTAGCAATCAGCCCCAGCATTTT	CASSLGPGSNQPQHF
TRBV29-1	-	TRBJ1-2	-	TGCAGCGTTGAAGATCTTACAAGCGGCTATGGCTACACCTTC	CSVEDLTSGYGYTF
TRBV9	-	TRBJ2-1	TRBD2	TGTGCCAGCGGCTCCCGTGGGGCGGGGGGCCCCTACAATGAGCAGTTCTTC	CASGSRGAGGPYNEQFF
TRBV19	-	TRBJ1-3	-	TGTGCCAGTGTGATCAGCTCTGGAAACACCATATATTTT	CASVISSGNTIYF
TRBV5-1	-	TRBJ1-1	-	TGCGCCAGCAGCTTGGAACAACCGAACACTGAAGCTTTCTTT	CASSLEQPNTEAFF
TRBV5-6	-	TRBJ1-4	-	TGTGCCAGCAGCAACCGACAGGTCCCTAATGAAAAACTGTTTTTT	CASSNRQVPNEKLFF
TRBV11-2	-	TRBJ2-7	TRBD1	TGTGCCAGCAGCTTAGGGACAGGGAAGTTGTCTGCGGGCTACGAGCAGTACTTC	CASSLGTGKLSAGYEQYF
TRBV15	-	TRBJ1-4	TRBD1	TGTGCCACCAGCAGAGGACCGACAGGGACTAATGAAAAACTGTTTTTT	CATSRGPTGTNEKLFF
TRBV5-6	few	TRBJ2-2	-	TGTGCCAGCAGCTTAATCCAGGGGGAGCTGTTTTTT	CASSLIQGELFF
TRBV10-2	-	TRBJ2-3	TRBD2	TGCGCCAGCAGTGAGTCGAGGCGGGGGAGCACAGATACGCAGTATTTT	CASSESRRGSTDTQYF
TRBV7-2	-	TRBJ2-1	-	TGTGCCAGCAGCCGAGTCCCCACAGGTGAGCAGTTCTTC	CASSRVPTGEQFF
TRBV21-1	-	TRBJ1-2	-	TGTGCCGGGGGACTATCCGCCTATGGCTACACCTTC	CAGGLSAYGYTF
TRBV28	-	TRBJ2-1	-	TGTGCCAGCAGCCCACTCTGGGAAGGGGATATAGTCTACAATGAGCAGTTCTTC	CASSPLWEGDIVYNEQFF
TRBV5-1	-	TRBJ2-1	-	TGCGCCAGCAGCTTGGCCCCAGGGGCTCAGGGGAATGAGCAGTTCTTC	CASSLAPGAQGNEQFF
TRBV2	-	TRBJ2-1	-	TGTGCCAGCAGTGTGGAGGGGTACAACTCCTACAATGAGCAGTTCTTC	CASSVEGYNSYNEQFF
TRBV5-1	-	TRBJ2-6	-	TGCGCCATCGCCCCTCAACCGGGTCTCAACTCTGGGGCCAACGTCCTGACTTTC	CAIAPQPGLNSGANVLTF